Reported below is one T cell receptor beta chain. The assay was immunoSEQ multiplex PCR, and TCRdb's table has in-frame clones only and misses some. Of about 230,000 clones listed, approximately 89% are singletons. The data stem from a study of blood T cell repertoires in COVID-19. Study-level information: Whether acute or convalescent, the COVID-19 samples came from the United States, Italy and Spain.

CDR3 length: 16 residues. CDR1 is MGHRA, CDR2 YSYEKL, per germline. Trimming took off 1 base at V and 8 bases at J, with 18 bases between the two ends. Participants classified as exposed had met a COVID-19 case within 2 weeks before study entry. The sequence was obtained from a woman aged 25 to 39 who had been exposed to COVID-19. Sample: PBMCs or T cells enriched from blood (not recorded which). The chain recombines TRBV4-1 with TRBJ2-1, with D uncertain. CDR3 protein: CASSQGAGIRFDEQFF. CDR3 coding DNA: TGCGCCAGCAGCCAAGGAGCAGGAATACGTTTCGATGAGCAGTTCTTC.